This T cell receptor (beta chain) is from a study of blood T cell repertoires in COVID-19. Some clones are missing from TCRdb's copy, which holds only in-frame ones; the method was immunoSEQ multiplex PCR. The data show around 140,000 clones, with 80% to 85% seen just once and over 7.5% held by the top ten. This clone was counted a few times. The CDR3 totals 18 residues. CDR1 and CDR2 from the germline V gene are LGHNA and YNFKEQ. The V and J ends lost 1 base and 0 bases, in that order; junction bases with no gene match: 6. The origin of this receptor is a woman aged 55-70 years with active or convalescent COVID-19. The rearrangement uses TRBV4-2 and TRBJ2-5, with 12 nucleotides matching TRBD2. Sequenced material: peripheral blood. DNA for the CDR3: TGTGCCAGCAGCCAAGCCGGACTAGCGGGATCGTACCAAGAGACCCAGTACTTC. It translates to CASSQAGLAGSYQETQYF.